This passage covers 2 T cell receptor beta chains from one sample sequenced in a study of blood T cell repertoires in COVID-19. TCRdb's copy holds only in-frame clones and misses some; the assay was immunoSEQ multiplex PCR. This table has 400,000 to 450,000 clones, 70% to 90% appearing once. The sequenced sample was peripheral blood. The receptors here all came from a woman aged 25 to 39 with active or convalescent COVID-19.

DNA of the CDR3: TGTGCCAGCTCACCACCGGTCGGTACGGGTCAAGAGACCCAGTACTTC. Translated, it gives CASSPPVGTGQETQYF. V is TRBV18 and J is TRBJ2-5; D not resolved. Trimming left V 0 bases short and J 2 bases short, with 13 bases between. The CDR3 runs 16 residues. Germline assignment: CDR1 KGHSH and CDR2 LQKENI.

CDR3 sequence: CASSQTTGMNTEAFF. CDR3 DNA: TGTGCCAGCAGCCAAACGACAGGAATGAACACTGAAGCTTTCTTT. This chain joins TRBV3-1 (or the pseudogene TRBV3-2) and TRBJ1-1; possibly TRBD1 for D (6 bases). The length of the CDR3 is 15 residues. Germline V gene data show CDR1 as LGHDT and CDR2 as YNNKEL (reference sequence). V was clipped by 2 bases and J by 0 bases, with 10 bases between them.